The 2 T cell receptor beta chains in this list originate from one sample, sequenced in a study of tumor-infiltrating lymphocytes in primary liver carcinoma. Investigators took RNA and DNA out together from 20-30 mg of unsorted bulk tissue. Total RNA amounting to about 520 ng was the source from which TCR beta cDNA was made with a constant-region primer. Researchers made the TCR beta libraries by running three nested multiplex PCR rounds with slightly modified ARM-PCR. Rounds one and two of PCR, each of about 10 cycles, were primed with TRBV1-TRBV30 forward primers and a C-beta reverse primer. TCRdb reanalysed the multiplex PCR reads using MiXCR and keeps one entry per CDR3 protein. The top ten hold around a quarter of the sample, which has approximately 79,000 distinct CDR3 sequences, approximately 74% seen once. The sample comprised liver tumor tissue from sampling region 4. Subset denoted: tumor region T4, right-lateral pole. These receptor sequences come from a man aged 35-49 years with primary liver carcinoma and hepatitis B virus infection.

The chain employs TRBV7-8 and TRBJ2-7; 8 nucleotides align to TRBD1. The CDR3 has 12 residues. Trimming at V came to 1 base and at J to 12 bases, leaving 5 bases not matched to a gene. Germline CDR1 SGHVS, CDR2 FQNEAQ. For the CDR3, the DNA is TGTGCCAGCAGCTTAGAGGACAGGGCTCGGTACTTC. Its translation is CASSLEDRARYF.

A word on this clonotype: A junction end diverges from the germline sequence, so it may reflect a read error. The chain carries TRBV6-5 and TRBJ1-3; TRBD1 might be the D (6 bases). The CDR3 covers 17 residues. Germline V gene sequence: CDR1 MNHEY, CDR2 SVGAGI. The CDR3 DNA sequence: TGTGCCAGCAGTTTCATAGGACAGAGGAAAGGTGTAAACACCATATGTTTT. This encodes CASSFIGQRKGVNTICF.